One T cell receptor (beta chain) is described in this entry. Antigen specificity is unknown. Germline assignment: CDR1 LNHDA and CDR2 SQIVND (reference sequence). V was pared by 5 bases and J by 2 bases, with 19 bases between. The CDR3 spans 16 residues. Method: immunoSEQ multiplex PCR; TCRdb's copy keeps in-frame clones and lacks some. Among roughly 150,000 clones, less than 80% were seen once, and the ten largest hold 7.5% to 10%. This sample stems from a study of PD-1 blockade in classical Hodgkin lymphoma. Autologous stem cell transplantation was followed by relapse in every patient, and brentuximab vedotin exposure varied. Findings and caveats of the study: According to reports, newly diagnosed patients had lower baseline TCR diversity than healthy donors, and relapsed/refractory patients had lower baseline TCR diversity still.

The specimen comprised peripheral blood mononuclear cells (PBMCs), sampled before the second cycle of nivolumab. The sequence was obtained from a human donor with classical Hodgkin lymphoma. V usage is TRBV19 and J usage is TRBJ2-7; possibly TRBD1 for D (6 bases). The DNA for the CDR3 is TGTGCCAGTAGTCCCTCGGGGACAAGGGTAGCCTACGAGCAGTACTTC. It is translated as CASSPSGTRVAYEQYF. Variable domain in full (rest from reference TRBV19 and TRBJ2-7): DGGITQSPKYLFRKEGQNVTLSCEQNLNHDAMYWYRQDPGQGLRLIYYSQIVNDFQKGDIAEGYSVSREKKESFPLTVTSAQKNPTAFYLCASSPSGTRVAYEQYFGPGTRLTVT.